The clone carrying this TCR beta chain has more than one count but fewer than ten. Its cognate antigen is unknown. The sample belongs to a study of cytomegalovirus exposure and HLA in healthy donors. Germline V gene data show CDR1 as GTSNPN and CDR2 as SVGIG (reference sequence). V dropped 8 bases and J dropped 0; count of bases not matched to a gene: 6. This CDR3 has 13 residues. Study observations and caveats: The likely explanation for a cluster of highly shared sequence variants was sequencing artifact. The study recorded 160 or so TCR beta chains that were cytomegalovirus-associated. TCR beta sequences numbering 15,000 to 20,000 were associated with HLA alleles at 0.05 false discovery rate in a later analysis.

The PCR made use of 60 Vbeta and 13 Jbeta primers. Data came from immunoSEQ multiplex PCR; TCRdb stores just in-frame clones and leaves some out. The repertoire has 180,000 or so clones, about four fifths of them found once; the top ten carry approximately 2%. The material sequenced was PBMCs. This sequence was found in a woman aged 30 to 39 in good health and CMV-seronegative. The rearrangement links TRBV30 to TRBJ1-1, with 7 bases identical to TRBD1. CDR3: CAGSTGMNTEAFF. CDR3 DNA: TGTGCCGGATCGACAGGGATGAACACTGAAGCTTTCTTT.